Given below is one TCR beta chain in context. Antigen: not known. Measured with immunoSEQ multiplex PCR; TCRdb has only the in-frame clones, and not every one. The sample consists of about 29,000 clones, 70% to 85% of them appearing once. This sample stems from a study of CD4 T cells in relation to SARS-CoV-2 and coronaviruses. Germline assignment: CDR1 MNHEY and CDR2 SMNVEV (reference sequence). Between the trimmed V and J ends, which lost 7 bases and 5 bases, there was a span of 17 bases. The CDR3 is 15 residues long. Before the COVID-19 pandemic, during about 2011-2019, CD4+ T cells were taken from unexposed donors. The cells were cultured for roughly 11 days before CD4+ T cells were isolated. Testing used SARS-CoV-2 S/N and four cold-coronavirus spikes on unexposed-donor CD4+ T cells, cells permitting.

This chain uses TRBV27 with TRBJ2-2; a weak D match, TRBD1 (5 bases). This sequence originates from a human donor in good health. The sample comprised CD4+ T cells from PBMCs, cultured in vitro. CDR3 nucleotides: TGTGCCAGCAAAAAGCAGGGCCTCGGGACCGGGGAGCTGTTTTTT. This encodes CASKKQGLGTGELFF.